This TCR beta chain was captured by sequencing in a study of cytomegalovirus exposure and HLA in healthy donors (TCRdb year 2017). Regarding the research as a whole: In an earlier analysis of several hundred of the donors, 276 Gb of sequence data and 120 million or so unique TCR beta sequences from about 190 million T cells were reported. An early release that covered roughly 600 HLA-typed donors contained approximately 300 gigabases of sequencing data and approximately 85 million unique TCR sequences. The genetic ancestry cluster associated with self-reported Caucasian donors included 80% to 90% of the roughly 390 genotyped donors. The study aimed to test whether cataloging public T cell receptors could reveal signatures of past pathogen exposure. The study used immunosequencing to profile the T cell repertoires of several hundred subjects and linked those repertoires to cytomegalovirus serostatus. Along with the approximately 600-subject first cohort, a separate validation cohort of roughly 110 different subjects was used. The study combined high-throughput TCR immunosequencing, statistical association of individual TCRs with disease status, and machine learning to predict cytomegalovirus infection status. A later analysis re-examined previously published TCR beta repertoires from hundreds of donors and added high-resolution HLA genotyping to investigate patterns of TCR occurrence. In the later analysis, no new phenotypic data were used to find candidate immune exposures; instead, reliance was placed on TCR beta sequences and their occurrence across donors. An earlier analysis of around 540 of the donors applied high-throughput TCR beta sequencing to assess whether each TCR beta V gene segment acted as functional or pseudogenic. Alongside the repertoire data, information on donor age, sex, ethnicity and CMV serostatus was compiled. A later genetic analysis used genome-wide SNP genotypes for about 65% of the 666 donors, treating that subset as a discovery cohort. All discovery cohort repertoires had been generated on a single sequencing platform. HLA typing covered class I and class II loci at four-digit resolution. Typing coverage varied by locus: roughly 629-630 donors for A, B, C, DRB1 and DQB1; roughly 500 for DQA1; approximately 610 for DPA1; about 450 for DPB1. Several DR-DQ haplotypes were treated as single units for association and clustering because of strong linkage in the cohort. Among roughly 400 genotyped donors of the cohort, an average of approximately 240,000 unique TCR beta nucleotide sequences was sequenced per donor, of which 15% to 20% were non-productive. Paper-wide results and their limitations: A cluster of highly shared sequence variants was judged likely to be a technical artifact of the sequencing pipeline. Compared with equally common non-associated chains, HLA-associated TCR beta chains in a later analysis were more clonally expanded and had lower generation probabilities. A total of 164 TCR beta chains were listed by the study as associated with cytomegalovirus. A later analysis found that most CMV-associated TCR beta chains appeared HLA-restricted, with HLA associations seemingly driven largely by CMV exposure. Cytomegalovirus status was reported to be diagnosed by the classifier with high specificity and sensitivity in both the original and validation cohorts. Strong co-occurrence of HLA alleles, especially DR and DQ, made assigning TCR associations to individual alleles difficult. Correlated functional status among segregating V segments might reflect linkage disequilibrium, but an unknown experimental factor could not be ruled out. At a false discovery rate of 0.05, a later analysis linked about 16,000 TCR beta sequences to specific HLA alleles. In this cohort, only TCR beta chains were sequenced, and detectable features were limited by the absence of alpha or paired-chain data. Some IMGT-functional V segments, including TRBV6-2 and TRBV6-3, could not be distinguished by the 87-base-pair reads and were therefore excluded. In an earlier analysis of more than 450 of the donors, most TCR beta V segments were observed in productive rearrangements about 87% or about 30% of the time, broadly matching IMGT annotations. Because HLA typing was unavailable for some donors at each locus, only the typed subset was used in association tests. In a later analysis, several top co-occurrence clusters were reported to appear linked to parvovirus B19, influenza, CMV and Epstein-Barr virus. Because counts were too low, seventeen rarely observed V segments, including chromosome 9 orphons, were excluded from the earlier analysis of 500 to 700 of the donors. The authors suggested that the approach could potentially be extended to other disease states and immunological phenotypes. A further reported finding was that TCR beta sequences accurately predicted the HLA-A and HLA-B alleles for most subjects in the first cohort. According to a later genetic analysis, donors in an Asian-associated ancestry cluster had fewer N-insertions in productive TCRs than the approximately 610-donor mean. A later analysis found that TCR association rates varied across HLA loci, with DRB1 alleles showing the most associated TCRs and HLA-C alleles the fewest. Across donors, most TCR sequences were observed very rarely, whereas some public TCRs were present in many individuals. The only immune exposure information available for the cohort was CMV serostatus. Roughly uniform sequencing depth across donors was assumed in presence/absence analyses, although this assumption may not hold. An association between a missense DCLRE1C variant and V-gene and J-gene trimming of TCR beta chains was found in a later genetic analysis and replicated in an independent cohort. Three of the identified cytomegalovirus-associated TCR beta chains were confirmed in vitro to be specific for cytomegalovirus antigens.

In total, around 600 healthy bone marrow donors made up the cohort. At the time of sampling, every cohort member was nominally healthy, though immune exposures that went unrecorded were likely present. The donor tested CMV seronegative, placing the donor among the 350 to 400 seronegative members of the cohort. A peripheral blood sample was collected from each donor, and TCR beta sequencing was performed on peripheral blood mononuclear cells. The Qiagen DNeasy Blood Extraction Kit was used to extract genomic DNA from the blood cell samples. The protocol used for the library was the immunoSEQ multiplex PCR assay. For the multiplex PCR, a mixture combining 60 forward primers for TCR Vbeta segments and 13 reverse primers for TCR Jbeta segments was used. The CDR3 region of rearranged TCR beta genes was amplified from genomic DNA by a multiplex PCR assay. The amplified TCR beta libraries were sequenced on the Illumina HiSeq System as 87-base-pair reads. On the study's bioinformatics: In a later analysis, tens of millions of unique TCR beta chains were counted across the 666 repertoires, and roughly 11 million of these chains were shared by at least two donors. Raw reads were error-corrected and collapsed into unique sequences by a nearest-neighbor algorithm in which closely related sequences were merged to remove PCR and sequencing errors. V, D and J gene segments were assigned by aligning CDR3 sequences to IMGT reference sequences. For a sequence to be retained, a match of at least six nucleotides to both a V gene segment and a J gene segment was required. Rearrangements were classified as productive when the CDR3 lacked stop codons and remained in frame with V and J, and all other rearrangements were classified as non-productive. Following IMGT convention, CDR3 was defined as the stretch from the second conserved V-encoded cysteine up to the conserved J-encoded phenylalanine. In an earlier analysis of more than 550 of the donors, sequences lacking an unambiguous match to a single V gene segment were excluded. In an earlier analysis of a few hundred of the donors, V segments were called functional above 56.7% productive rearrangements and were called segregating when the between-donor standard deviation exceeded 5%. A statistical classification framework was developed to diagnose cytomegalovirus status using the catalog of TCR beta chain sequences. In a later analysis, V and J genes were assigned by comparing TCR nucleotide sequences against IMGT/GENE-DB human TR gene sequences. The TCRdist pipeline was used in a later analysis to assign CDR3 sequences and most-parsimonious VDJ recombination scenarios. In a later analysis, each TCR beta chain was defined by its CDR3 amino acid sequence together with its V-gene family, and reads lacking a unique V-gene family were excluded. In a later analysis, 500 to 700 highly shared, low-generation-probability nucleotide sequences were removed to address suspected cross-contamination and a sequencing artifact. In a later analysis, a clonal expansion index was calculated for each public chain from normalized within-repertoire ranks of inferred template counts. In a later analysis, generation probabilities were computed using a VDJ recombination model fitted to out-of-frame rearrangements, and the results were checked against IGoR. Hypergeometric tests were used in a later analysis to score TCR-TCR, TCR-HLA and TCR-CMV co-occurrence, with a repertoire-size bias correction applied to the TCR pairs. A later analysis estimated false discovery rates by permuting HLA or CMV assignments 20 times. In a later analysis, co-occurring TCRs were grouped with DBSCAN, and TCRdist sequence similarity was added when clustering was performed within HLA-allele-positive subsets. Repertoires with fewer than 30,000 or more than 120,000 public chains were left out of co-occurrence clustering, as were five repertoires with anomalous nucleotide sharing. Entries here come from immuneACCESS through TCRdb and include only in-frame sequences with V and J called. Some clones fail to appear in such tables; in the studies checked, an unresolved V gene covers under half of the shortfall, and the cause of the remainder is unknown. D and trimming were read from the DNA, whereas the V and J calls and clone size are those reported in that table. Here the sample has roughly 120,000 clones; more than 60% occur a single time. The ten largest clones take up around 4% of the sample.

V was cut back by 0 bases and J by 3 bases, leaving a gap of 10 bases between them. The germline V gene encodes CDR1 SGDLS and CDR2 YYNGEE. The CDR3 starts with the cysteine, ends with the phenylalanine, and has 14 residues. Kept here is only the CDR3 DNA, which spans 42 bases and is read in frame from base 1. Details on this clone: The antigen it recognizes is unknown. Base quality data are lacking; no much larger clone is found one base away.

Sequencing was carried out using PBMCs. This chain joins TRBV9 to TRBJ2-7, with the D gene uncertain. The TCR comes from a woman between 40 and 55 years old in good health and CMV-seronegative. The sequenced DNA is TGTGCCAGCAGCGTAGCCATTTCAGGCTACGAGCAGTACTTC. This translates into CASSVAISGYEQYF.